This TCR beta chain emerged from a study of CD8+ T cells in alopecia areata. Whole-study findings and limits: It was lesional scalp, especially alopecia totalis/universalis, that showed higher clonality than normal scalp.

In each case, RNA was isolated and then reverse transcribed into cDNA as the sequencing template. The table came from immunoSEQ multiplex PCR; TCRdb's copy has only in-frame clones and leaves some out. Here the sample spans some 150,000 clones, 65% to 75% being singletons. Remarks on this clone: Its target is unknown.

With 0 bases clipped from V and 8 bases from J, the junction kept 0 bases outside the gene matches. The CDR3 contains 13 residues. Per germline, CDR1 SGHDT and CDR2 YYEEEE. This sequence joins TRBV5-6 and TRBJ2-1; TRBD1 agrees at 9 bases. The clonotype originates from a human donor with alopecia areata. Material: CD8+ T cells sorted from blood, obtained at week 0. In DNA, the CDR3 is TGTGCCAGCAGCTTGGACAGGGGGCATGAGCAGTTCTTC. Translation gives CASSLDRGHEQFF.